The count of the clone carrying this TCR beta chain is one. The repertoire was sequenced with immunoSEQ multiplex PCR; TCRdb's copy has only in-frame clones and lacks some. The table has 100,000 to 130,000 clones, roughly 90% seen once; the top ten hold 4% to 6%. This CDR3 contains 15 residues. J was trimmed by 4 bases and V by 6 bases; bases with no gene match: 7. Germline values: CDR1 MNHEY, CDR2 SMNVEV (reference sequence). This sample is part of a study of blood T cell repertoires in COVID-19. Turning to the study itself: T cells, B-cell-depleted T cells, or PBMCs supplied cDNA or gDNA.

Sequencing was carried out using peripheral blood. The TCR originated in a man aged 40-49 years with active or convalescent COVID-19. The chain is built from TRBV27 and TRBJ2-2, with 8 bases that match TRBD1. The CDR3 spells CASSQGQGSTGELFF. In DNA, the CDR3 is TGTGCCAGCAGCCAAGGACAGGGCAGCACCGGGGAGCTGTTTTTT.